This TCR beta chain was identified in a study of control samples from healthy donors and cancer patients. A single count supports this clone. The CDR3 length is 14 residues. The V end was cut by 2 bases, the J end by 5 bases, with 11 bases between. In germline, CDR1 is SGDLS, CDR2 YYNGEE. Sequencing was performed with immunoSEQ multiplex PCR; in TCRdb, only in-frame clones are kept and a portion is missing. The sample records about 160,000 clones, around 95% being singletons. This TCR derives from a woman in her forties in good health. V gene TRBV9 combines with J gene TRBJ1-5; D not resolved. Sequenced input: blood. CDR3 loop: CASSVDRADQPQHF. Here the CDR3 DNA reads TGTGCCAGCAGCGTGGACCGGGCCGATCAGCCCCAGCATTTT.